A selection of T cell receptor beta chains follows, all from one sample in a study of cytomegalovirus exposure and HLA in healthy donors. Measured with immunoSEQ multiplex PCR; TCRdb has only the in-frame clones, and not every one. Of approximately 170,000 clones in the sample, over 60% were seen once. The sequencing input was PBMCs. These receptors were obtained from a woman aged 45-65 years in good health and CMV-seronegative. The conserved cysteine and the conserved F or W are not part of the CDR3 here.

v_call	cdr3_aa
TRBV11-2	ASSVGQGYEQY
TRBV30	AWRGRGPDTQY
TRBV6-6	ASSSGRGASNEKLF
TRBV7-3	ASSLTVAGNNEQF
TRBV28	ASSFLALEQY
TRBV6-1	ASTLTGASPEAF
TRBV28	ASSSINRGGFGGYT
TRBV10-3	AIRPGGGASGDVIAKNIQY
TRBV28	ASSLSPGQGKAEAF
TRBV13	ASSSRQDQETQY
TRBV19	ASSMFGFGYT
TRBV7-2	ASSLGQVGSGNTIY
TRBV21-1	ASSRLFRAGEHEQY
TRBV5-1	ASSLAARGALMNTEAF
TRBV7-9	ASGVGGNQPQH
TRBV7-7	ASSALAGGPTDTQY
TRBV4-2	ASSQEGTGDTEAF
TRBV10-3	AISESARGATNEKLF
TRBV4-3	ASSQDRGGGYT
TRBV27	ASRRLAGGSTDTQY
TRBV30	ASRGQGSGNTIY
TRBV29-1	SVVFGRAGWETQY
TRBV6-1	ASTLGLAGETQY
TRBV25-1	ASSPGKTGTGVGQPQH
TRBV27	ASSLSVPRGPAKNIQY
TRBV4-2	ASSRAIDTSQGYEQY
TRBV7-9	TSSPSVNTEAF
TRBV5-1	ASSYARDTQY
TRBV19	ASSRTKGDTQY
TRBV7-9	SSSLGQRDGYT
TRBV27	ASSSGTGGHEQY
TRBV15	ATSRVDTGNTIY
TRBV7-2	ASSSKTGISGNTIY
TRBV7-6	ASSLGLAGSTDTQY
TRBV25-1	ASSDIAGADTQY
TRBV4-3	ASSLQGPTEAF
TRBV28	ASSRGYGYT
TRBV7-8	ASSLQGGYGYT
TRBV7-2	ASSLLRDTGELF
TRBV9	ASSVVGTGGEKLF
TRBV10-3	AISRQGGNSPLH
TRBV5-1	ASSERELREQY
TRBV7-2	ASSRDRTRRGEQY
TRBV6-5	ASGDRADRNQPQH
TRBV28	ASRGQVNQPQH
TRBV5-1	ASSLGSGRAGGQETQY
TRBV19	ASSSGQDKHTEAF
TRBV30	AWSPGNQPQH
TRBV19	ASSLLAGGSYNEQF
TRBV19	ASSFVPGANNYGYT
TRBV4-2	ASSQVSGSTDTQY
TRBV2	ASSEFGDPNSPLH
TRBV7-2	ASSSPPAAGGWTGELF
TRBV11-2	ASSGVGLAGGNEQF
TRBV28	ASSWTGVRGYT